This is a list of T cell receptor beta chains from one sample in a study of blood T cell repertoires in COVID-19. The assay was immunoSEQ multiplex PCR, and TCRdb's table has in-frame clones only and misses some. The sample shows around 280,000 clones, 75% to 90% of them seen only once. Sequenced input: peripheral blood. Receptors originate from a woman in her twenties or thirties who had recovered from COVID-19. Each CDR3 is given with its conserved first and last residue. The D gene is left open where the match is weak. Clone sizes are given selectively: once, few, many, or a class where the clone is expanded.

clone_size j_call v_call d_call cdr3_aa cdr3_nt
NA TRBJ1-1 TRBV7-8 NA CASSLGGDFNTEAFF TGTGCCAGCAGCTTAGGAGGGGACTTTAACACTGAAGCTTTCTTT
NA TRBJ2-7 TRBV3-1/TRBV3-2 TRBD1 CASTPGQGNYEQYF TGTGCCAGCACCCCGGGACAGGGAAACTACGAGCAGTACTTC
NA TRBJ1-2 TRBV4-1 NA CASSPGGYGYTF TGCGCCAGCAGCCCGGGAGGCTATGGCTACACCTTC
NA TRBJ2-2 TRBV5-4 TRBD2 CASSLHTSGRAPNTGELFF TGTGCCAGCAGCCTACACACTAGCGGGAGGGCCCCGAACACCGGGGAGCTGTTTTTT
NA TRBJ2-2 TRBV11-3 TRBD2 CASSPGLAGGFDTGELFF TGTGCCAGCAGCCCGGGACTAGCGGGGGGTTTCGACACCGGGGAGCTGTTTTTT
NA TRBJ1-2 TRBV7-3 TRBD1 CASSPLDRGDYGYTF TGTGCCAGCAGCCCTTTGGACAGGGGGGACTATGGCTACACCTTC
NA TRBJ1-5 TRBV2 NA CASSDFIAGKYNQPQHF TGTGCCAGCAGTGACTTCATAGCAGGGAAGTACAATCAGCCCCAGCATTTT
NA TRBJ1-2 TRBV9 TRBD1 CASSVLDRGGGYTF TGTGCCAGCAGCGTACTAGACAGGGGGGGTGGCTACACCTTC
NA TRBJ1-2 TRBV30 NA CAWSETDYGYTF TGTGCCTGGAGTGAAACGGACTATGGCTACACCTTC
NA TRBJ2-5 TRBV3-1/TRBV3-2 NA CASSQELEETQYF TGTGCCAGCAGCCAAGAACTCGAAGAGACCCAGTACTTC
NA TRBJ1-1 TRBV27 NA CASSSGGLNTEAFF TGTGCCAGCAGTTCCGGAGGGTTAAACACTGAAGCTTTCTTT
NA TRBJ2-3 TRBV5-1 TRBD1 CASSLGQGLSSTDTQYF TGCGCCAGCAGCTTGGGACAGGGCCTATCTAGCACAGATACGCAGTATTTT
NA TRBJ2-3 TRBV2 TRBD2 CASSEAGVTSFTDTQYF TGTGCCAGCAGTGAGGCGGGGGTGACGTCTTTCACAGATACGCAGTATTTT
NA TRBJ1-1 TRBV2 NA CASSVLDTEAFF TGTGCCAGCAGCGTATTAGACACTGAAGCTTTCTTT
NA TRBJ2-7 TRBV4-1 TRBD1 CASSLHGTATYEQYF TGCGCCAGCAGCCTCCACGGGACAGCAACCTACGAGCAGTACTTC
NA TRBJ1-4 TRBV28 NA CASWGGVTNEKLFF TGTGCCAGCTGGGGGGGCGTCACTAATGAAAAACTGTTTTTT
NA TRBJ2-3 TRBV3-1/TRBV3-2 TRBD2 CASSQGTSGGGWDTQYF TGTGCCAGCAGCCAAGGGACTAGCGGGGGAGGCTGGGATACGCAGTATTTT
NA TRBJ2-7 TRBV3-1/TRBV3-2 TRBD2 CASSRIAGGTSGWEQYF TGTGCCAGCAGCCGAATAGCAGGGGGGACTAGCGGGTGGGAGCAGTACTTC
NA TRBJ1-2 TRBV9 NA CASTPTGGVNYGYTF TGTGCCAGCACTCCAACCGGCGGGGTAAACTATGGCTACACCTTC
NA TRBJ2-2 TRBV18 NA CASSRDTTPNTGELFF TGTGCCAGCTCCCGGGACACGACACCCAACACCGGGGAGCTGTTTTTT
NA TRBJ1-4 TRBV2 NA CASSDATANEKLFF TGTGCCAGCAGTGACGCGACAGCTAATGAAAAACTGTTTTTT
NA TRBJ1-5 TRBV7-9 NA CASSSLTREGNQPQHF TGTGCCAGCAGCTCCTTGACCCGAGAGGGCAATCAGCCCCAGCATTTT
NA TRBJ2-7 TRBV6-2/TRBV6-3 TRBD1 CASSRQGASYEQYF TGTGCCAGCAGCAGACAGGGGGCTAGCTACGAGCAGTACTTC
NA TRBJ1-1 TRBV30 NA CAWTVVRFRPEAFF TGTGCCTGGACCGTTGTGAGATTCAGGCCCGAAGCTTTCTTT
NA TRBJ1-5 TRBV27 TRBD1 CASSTGTGGYSNQPQHF TGTGCCAGCAGTACCGGGACAGGCGGGTATAGCAATCAGCCCCAGCATTTT
NA TRBJ1-1 TRBV5-4 NA CASSPRGDTEAFF TGTGCCAGCAGCCCCAGGGGAGACACTGAAGCTTTCTTT
NA TRBJ1-5 TRBV10-2 NA CASSGGDSPQHF TGCGCCAGCAGTGGGGGGGACTCTCCCCAGCATTTT
NA TRBJ1-3 TRBV5-1 NA CASSSDRSGNTIYF TGCGCCAGCAGCTCAGACAGGTCTGGAAACACCATATATTTT
NA TRBJ2-5 TRBV11-2 NA CASSTPRRVGETQYF TGTGCCAGCAGCACACCCCGACGGGTTGGGGAGACCCAGTACTTC
few TRBJ2-7 TRBV25-1 NA CASSEYRSYEQYF TGTGCCAGCAGTGAATACCGTTCCTACGAGCAGTACTTC
NA TRBJ2-1 TRBV24-1 TRBD2 CATSDLAGGPNEQFF TGTGCCACCAGCGATCTAGCGGGAGGGCCGAATGAGCAGTTCTTC
NA TRBJ1-1 TRBV9 NA CASSVAPEGTEAFF TGTGCCAGCAGCGTAGCTCCGGAGGGCACTGAAGCTTTCTTT
NA TRBJ1-4 TRBV12-3/TRBV12-4 NA CASSPFPEKLFF TGTGCCAGCAGTCCCTTTCCGGAAAAACTGTTTTTT
many TRBJ1-1 TRBV2 NA CASTRVENTEAFF TGTGCCAGCACGCGAGTAGAGAACACTGAAGCTTTCTTT
NA TRBJ2-5 TRBV9 NA CASSVGKAVQETQYF TGTGCCAGCAGCGTAGGGAAGGCGGTACAAGAGACCCAGTACTTC
NA TRBJ1-1 TRBV19 NA CASSARGDNTEAFF TGTGCCAGTAGTGCCCGGGGGGACAACACTGAAGCTTTCTTT
NA TRBJ2-7 TRBV30 NA CAWSPLRGVGYF TGTGCCTGGAGTCCGCTCAGGGGGGTTGGATACTTC
once TRBJ2-3 TRBV5-4 NA CASSSRLLPRSTDTQYF TGTGCCAGCAGTTCGCGGTTGCTGCCCCGAAGCACAGATACGCAGTATTTT
NA TRBJ1-1 TRBV6-1 NA CASSDATYRAFF TGTGCCAGCAGTGACGCGACTTATCGGGCTTTCTTT
NA TRBJ2-7 TRBV7-2 NA CASTIFGGSYEQYF TGTGCCAGCACAATATTCGGGGGATCCTACGAGCAGTACTTC
NA TRBJ1-5 TRBV5-3 NA CTSQARAQPQHF TGTACCTCACAGGCTAGGGCTCAGCCCCAGCATTTT
NA TRBJ2-7 TRBV11-2 TRBD2 CASSSGTSGVEQYF TGTGCCAGCAGCTCCGGGACTAGCGGAGTTGAGCAGTACTTC
NA TRBJ1-3 TRBV5-4 NA CASSFLNTIYF TGTGCCAGCAGCTTCCTAAACACCATATATTTT
NA TRBJ1-5 TRBV19 NA CASRGVGFNQPQHF TGTGCGTCCAGGGGAGTCGGATTCAATCAGCCCCAGCATTTT